This record concerns one T cell receptor beta chain sequence. The data were obtained in a study of blood T cell repertoires in COVID-19. Study summary: Acute and convalescent COVID-19 samples came from the United States, Italy and Spain.

The germline CDR1 and CDR2 sequences are LGHDT and YNNKEL (reference sequence). The V gene end was trimmed by 2 bases and the J gene end by 0 bases; junction bases not matched to a gene: 1. This CDR3 has 15 amino acids. Data came from immunoSEQ multiplex PCR; TCRdb stores just in-frame clones and leaves some out. The sample holds more than 200,000 clones, 80% to 85% seen once. V gene TRBV3-1 (or the pseudogene TRBV3-2) combines with J gene TRBJ2-3, with 8 nucleotides matching TRBD2. The clonotype originates from a man aged 45-65 years with active or convalescent COVID-19. Sample: peripheral blood. CDR3: CASSQTSGSTDTQYF. In DNA form, the CDR3 reads TGTGCCAGCAGCCAAACTAGCGGTAGCACAGATACGCAGTATTTT.